A single T cell receptor beta chain is shown here with its context. TCRdb keeps only in-frame clones here, not all; method: immunoSEQ multiplex PCR. In the table there are roughly 120,000 clones, 85% to 90% of which are singletons. The data belong to a study of blood T cell repertoires in COVID-19. Study-level information: Samples of COVID-19 (acute and convalescent) were obtained from the United States, Italy and Spain. Sources were T cells, B-cell-depleted T cells, or PBMCs; the material itself was cDNA or gDNA.

The TCR sequence derives from a woman aged 70-85 years with acute or convalescent COVID-19. Sequencing input: peripheral blood.

This CDR3 is CASSSIDEQYF. The CDR3 DNA follows: TGTGCCAGCAGCTCCATTGACGAGCAGTACTTC. The rearrangement uses TRBV13 and TRBJ2-7; D unclear. CDR1 is PRHDT, CDR2 FYEKMQ, per germline (reference sequence). The CDR3 sequence is 11 residues long. Trimming took 4 bases from V and 5 from J, leaving 6 bases between them. Full variable domain (outside the CDR3, taken from reference TRBV13 and TRBJ2-7): AAGVIQSPRHLIKEKRETATLKCYPIPRHDTVYWYQQGPGQDPQFLISFYEKMQSDKGSIPDRFSAQQFSDYHSELNMSSLELGDSALYFCASSSIDEQYFGPGTRLTVT.